The 28 T cell receptor beta chains below were found in one sample sequenced in a study of blood T cells in healthy people across ages. The use of a sample-barcoded 5' primer and a J-beta primer mix characterized a second PCR of roughly 7 to 11 cycles. TCRdb re-called the 5' RACE reads through MiXCR, storing one row per CDR3 protein. The table includes 590,000 or so distinct CDR3 sequences, approximately 30% detected once. Sequences were obtained from blood. The source of these receptors is a woman older than 75 in good health.

This clonotype has a count of ten or more. CDR3 protein: CASRTQDGSPLHF. The CDR3 nucleotides read TGTGCCAGCAGGACTCAAGACGGTTCACCCCTCCACTTT. V and J are TRBV12-3 or TRBV12-4 and TRBJ1-6; D not certain. The CDR3 covers 13 residues. The ends were cut back, 6 bases at V and 9 bases at J, with 12 bases in the middle.

The chain joins TRBV5-8 to TRBJ2-5; 8 nucleotides align to TRBD1. The CDR3 is 14 residues long. V trimming: 4 bases; J trimming: 1 base; junction bases outside the gene matches: 3. The germline gives CDR1 SGHTS, CDR2 YDEGEE. CDR3 in amino acids: CASSAGQGQETQYF. CDR3 coding DNA: TGTGCCAGCAGCGCTGGACAGGGCCAAGAGACCCAGTACTTC.

A word on this clonotype: A much bigger clone sits one base away, suggesting this may be a read error. The rearrangement joins TRBV6-1 to TRBJ2-7, with D hard to call. The length of the CDR3 is 11 residues. The germline V and J ends were trimmed by 6 bases and 6 bases, with 9 bases remaining between them. Germline V gene data show CDR1 as MNHNS and CDR2 as SASEGT. In DNA, the CDR3 is TGTGCCAGCAGGGAAAAAGGCGAGCAGTACTTC. It encodes CASREKGEQYF.

This clonotype has only one observation. The rearrangement uses TRBV6-5 and TRBJ2-5, with a tentative D call TRBD2 (6 bases). This CDR3 has 13 residues. V gave up 5 bases and J gave up 1 base, with 8 bases separating them. The germline CDR1 and CDR2 sequences are MNHEY and SVGAGI. The CDR3 DNA reads as TGTGCCAGCAGTCTAGCGATCCAAGAGACCCAGTACTTC. This gives the protein CASSLAIQETQYF.

Concerning this clonotype itself: A much larger clonotype is one base distant, so this may be a read error. The chain has TRBV21-1 and TRBJ2-4; no DNA check was done on the table's D call, TRBD1. TRBV21-1 is assigned pseudogene status. The CDR3 length is 13 residues. The chain's CDR3 is CASTRDRGDIQDF. As DNA, the CDR3 is TGTGCCAGCACCCGGGACAGGGGAGACATTCAGGACTTC.

Note on this clonotype: The germline gene is not matched at one end of the junction; a read error may be the cause. The chain joins TRBV7-6 to TRBJ1-5; TRBD1 aligns across 7 bases. CDR1 is SGHVS, CDR2 FNYEAQ, per germline. The CDR3 runs 14 residues. CDR3 DNA: TGTGCCAGCAGCCTGGGACAGAGCAATCATCCCCAGCATTTT. As protein: CASSLGQSNHPQHF. The whole variable domain, remainder taken from reference TRBV7-6 and TRBJ1-5, is GAGVSQSPRYKVTKRGQDVALRCDPISGHVSLYWYRQALGQGPEFLTYFNYEAQQDKSGLPNDRFSAERPEGSISTLTIQRTEQRDSAMYRCASSLGQSNHPQHFGDGTRLSIL.

This clonotype was counted at least ten times. This rearrangement joins TRBV3-1 to TRBJ1-1; the D is unclear. This CDR3 spans 14 amino acids. With 7 bases removed from V and 4 bases from J, the gap between germline ends came to 16 bases. Germline-derived CDR1 and CDR2 are LGHDT and YNNKEL (reference sequence). The CDR3 loop reads CASTPMWGGTEAFF. In DNA, the CDR3 is TGTGCCAGCACCCCCATGTGGGGAGGCACTGAAGCTTTCTTT. Variable domain in full (rest from reference TRBV3-1 and TRBJ1-1): DTAVSQTPKYLVTQMGNDKSIKCEQNLGHDTMYWYKQDSKKFLKIMFSYNNKELIINETVPNRFSPKSPDKAHLNLHINSLELGDSAVYFCASTPMWGGTEAFFGQGTRLTVV.

This sequence joins TRBV20-1 and TRBJ1-1, with D perhaps matching TRBD1 (5 bases). This CDR3 region has 13 residues. V lost 5 bases and J lost 11, with 21 bases in between. Looked up from germline, CDR1 is DFQATT and CDR2 is SNEGSKA (reference sequence). Written as DNA, the CDR3 is TGCAGTGCTTCCTCGGGACTCCTATCTAGGGCTTTCTTT. It codes for CSASSGLLSRAFF.

Worth noting for this clonotype: Possible read error: a much larger clone is one base away. The chain uses TRBV7-2 and TRBJ2-1, with TRBD2 matching 12 bases. This CDR3 has 15 residues. V dropped 5 bases and J dropped 8; count of bases not matched to a gene: 7. Germline V gene lookup returns CDR1 SGHTA and CDR2 FQGNSA. DNA for the CDR3: TGTGCCAGCAGCGGACTAGCGGGGAGATACGATGAGCAGTTCTTC. Amino acid sequence: CASSGLAGRYDEQFF.

This clonotype was counted at least ten times. V gene TRBV20-1 combines with J gene TRBJ2-3, with TRBD2 matching 9 bases. The CDR3 runs to 12 residues. Germline-derived CDR1 and CDR2 are DFQATT and SNEGSKA (reference sequence). The CDR3 reads CSAGGHIDTQYF. CDR3 nucleotide sequence: TGCAGCGCGGGGGGGCATATAGATACGCAGTATTTT.

As to this clonotype: A much bigger clone sits one base away, suggesting this may be a read error. The CDR3 DNA reads TGTGCCAGCAGACAGGTTGCTATGAGCACTGAAGCTTTCTTT. Translation: CASRQVAMSTEAFF. The genes are TRBV28 and TRBJ1-1; possible D gene TRBD1, 5 bases. The CDR3 is made up of 14 amino acids. Trimming removed 6 bases from V and 4 bases from J, with 15 bases in between. The germline CDR1 and CDR2 sequences are MDHEN and SYDVKM. Complete variable domain (other parts from reference TRBV28 and TRBJ1-1): DVKVTQSSRYLVKRTGEKVFLECVQDMDHENMFWYRQDPGLGLRLIYFSYDVKMKEKGDIPEGYSVSREKKERFSLILESASTNQTSMYLCASRQVAMSTEAFFGQGTRLTVV.

A remark on this clonotype: A much larger clone sits a single nucleotide away, making a read error possible. The CDR3 coding sequence is TGCAGTGCTAGTAACTTCCAAGAGACCCAGTTCTTC. Protein: CSASNFQETQFF. The J gene is TRBJ2-5, the V gene TRBV20-1; D remains unclear. The better agreement between TRBJ2-1 and the DNA end casts doubt on the J call. The CDR3 is 12 amino acids. Germline CDR1 DFQATT, CDR2 SNEGSKA (reference sequence).

The genes are TRBV9 and TRBJ2-1; 11 nucleotides align to TRBD2. There are 17 residues in the CDR3. Germline V CDR1 and CDR2: SGDLS, YYNGEE. The J segment lost 3 bases and the V segment lost 4 bases, leaving 9 bases of the junction unmatched. The CDR3 bases are TGTGCCAGCAGCCGAACCCCAACTAGCGGGGGCTACAATGAGCAGTTCTTC. It specifies CASSRTPTSGGYNEQFF.

This clonotype was seen repeatedly, ten times or more. V and J are TRBV20-1 and TRBJ2-7, with TRBD2 identical over 9 bases. Trimming took 2 bases from V and 1 from J; bases not matched to a gene: 0. Germline CDR1 DFQATT, CDR2 SNEGSKA (reference sequence). This CDR3 spans 13 amino acids. The chain's CDR3 is CSARLAGSYEQYF. The CDR3 bases are TGCAGTGCTAGACTAGCGGGGTCCTACGAGCAGTACTTC.

Of note for this clonotype: Compared with germline, one end of the junction differs, possibly owing to a read error. The chain carries TRBV3-1 and TRBJ1-4; D gene uncertain. Per the germline V gene, CDR1 is LGHDT and CDR2 is YNNKEL (reference sequence). CDR3 size: 14 residues. CDR3: CASSATFRPEKRFF. CDR3 nucleotides: TGTGCCAGCAGCGCAACATTTCGGCCTGAAAAACGGTTTTTT.

This clonotype was recorded many times. CDR3 bases: TGTGCCAGCAGCCCCTTGGGGGGCCAAGGCTATGGCTACACCTTC. It translates to CASSPLGGQGYGYTF. The chain carries TRBV7-9 and TRBJ1-2, with a weak D call TRBD1 (6 bases). The CDR3 contains 15 residues. The germline V gene encodes CDR1 SEHNR and CDR2 FQNEAQ (reference sequence). Trimming took 5 bases from V and 4 from J, leaving 17 bases between them.

In this sample, this clonotype turned up many times. The V and J genes are TRBV15 and TRBJ2-5, with a tentative D call TRBD2 (6 bases). V lost 5 bases to trimming and J lost 9 bases, with 22 bases between them. The CDR3 has 15 residues. Per the germline V gene, CDR1 is LNHNV and CDR2 is YYDKDF (reference sequence). Here the CDR3 reads CATSRSPREQTSQYF. The CDR3 DNA reads TGTGCCACCAGCCGCTCCCCCCGGGAGCAAACGTCCCAGTACTTC.

To note about this clonotype: Possible read error: a much larger clone is one base away. The chain combines TRBV20-1 with TRBJ2-1; TRBD1 agrees at 8 bases. Gene TRBJ2-7 matches the end of the DNA better, so the J call may be wrong. This CDR3 is 14 amino acids long. The germline CDR1 and CDR2 sequences are DFQATT and SNEGSKA (reference sequence). CDR3 sequence (DNA): TGCAGTGCGAAGAGGACAGGGAGTCTACATGAGCAGTACTTC. Its translation: CSAKRTGSLHEQYF.

This clonotype was picked up one time. V usage is TRBV7-2 and J usage is TRBJ2-1, with 7 bases lining up with TRBD2. This CDR3 region has 15 residues. Trimming removed 4 bases from V and 10 bases from J; junction bases left unmatched: 13. Per germline, CDR1 SGHTA and CDR2 FQGNSA. The DNA of the CDR3 is TGTGCCAGCAGCTCCAGGGACTACCACAACCAAGAGCAGTTCTTC. As protein: CASSSRDYHNQEQFF. Full variable domain (missing parts from reference TRBV7-2 and TRBJ2-1): GAGVSQSPSNKVTEKGKDVELRCDPISGHTALYWYRQSLGQGLEFLIYFQGNSAPDKSGLPSDRFSAERTGGSVSTLTIQRTQQEDSAVYLCASSSRDYHNQEQFFGPGTRLTVL.

J is TRBJ2-5 and V is TRBV10-3; 8 bases match TRBD1. Germline-derived CDR1 and CDR2 are ENHRY and SYGVKD. V shed 4 bases, J shed 5 bases, and the junction held 12 bases outside the gene matches. The CDR3 has 16 amino acids. DNA for the CDR3: TGTGCCATCAGTGGACCGGGACAGGAGACTCGGGAGACCCAGTACTTC. This sequence encodes CAISGPGQETRETQYF.

This clonotype was recorded at least ten times. This sequence joins TRBV5-6 and TRBJ1-1; possible D gene TRBD1, 6 bases. Germline CDR1 and CDR2: SGHDT and YYEEEE. Trimming pared 8 bases from V and 8 bases from J, leaving 16 bases between. The CDR3 extends over 12 amino acids. The CDR3 is CASLRDNGEAFF. Written as DNA, the CDR3 is TGTGCCAGTTTGAGGGACAATGGGGAAGCTTTCTTT. The whole variable domain, filled in from reference TRBV5-6 and TRBJ1-1, reads DAGVTQSPTHLIKTRGQQVTLRCSPKSGHDTVSWYQQALGQGPQFIFQYYEEEERQRGNFPDRFSGHQFPNYSSELNVNALLLGDSALYLCASLRDNGEAFFGQGTRLTVV.

The chain carries TRBV6-2 or TRBV6-3 and TRBJ1-5, with D possibly TRBD1 on 5 matching bases. The CDR3 totals 14 residues. CDR1 is MNHEY, CDR2 SVGEGT, per germline. V lost 6 bases and J lost 2, with 11 bases in between. Here the CDR3 reads CASSPARGNQPQHF. CDR3 nucleotides: TGTGCCAGCAGCCCCGCCAGGGGCAATCAGCCCCAGCATTTT.

This clonotype was seen at least ten times. The V and J genes are TRBV3-1 and TRBJ1-2, with D possibly TRBD1 on 6 matching bases. The CDR3 length is 15 residues. Germline V gene lookup returns CDR1 LGHDT and CDR2 YNNKEL (reference sequence). V lost 2 bases and J 5 bases, leaving 15 bases between the germline ends. CDR3 coding DNA: TGTGCCAGCAGCCAAACCAGGACAGCTAGTTATGGCTACACCTTC. As protein: CASSQTRTASYGYTF.

The V and J genes are TRBV5-1 and TRBJ2-2, with D possibly matching TRBD2 (5 bases). The V gene's germline CDR1 is SGHRS and CDR2 YFSETQ. CDR3 length: 17 amino acids. V lost 5 bases to trimming and J lost 4 bases, with 21 bases between them. The CDR3: CASRKTKDGGPTGELFF. The CDR3 DNA reads as TGCGCCAGCAGGAAGACAAAAGACGGAGGTCCCACCGGGGAGCTGTTTTTT.

A note on this clonotype: A read error may produce the germline difference seen at one junction end. This chain links TRBV7-2 with TRBJ2-5, with 12 bases matching TRBD2. The J call could be wrong; TRBJ2-7 is a better fit for the DNA end. CDR1 and CDR2 (germline): SGHTA, FQGNSA. There are 14 residues in the CDR3. In nucleotides, the CDR3 is TGTGCCAGCAGCCTAGCGGGAGGGCCTGACGAGCAGTACTTC. Translated: CASSLAGGPDEQYF.

In this sample, this clonotype turned up many times. J is TRBJ2-3 and V is TRBV6-6; D is unresolved. Trimming stripped 5 bases from V and 5 bases from J, with 11 bases between. Looked up from germline, CDR1 is MNHNY and CDR2 is SVGAGI (reference sequence). CDR3 length: 13 amino acids. The CDR3 reads CASSLPLKDTQYF. As DNA, the CDR3 is TGTGCCAGCAGTCTCCCCCTAAAAGATACGCAGTATTTT.

In this sample, this clonotype turned up many times. This chain joins TRBV30 and TRBJ2-1, with 8 bases aligning to TRBD2. Germline CDR1 and CDR2: GTSNPN and SVGIG (reference sequence). The CDR3 has 14 residues. Germline trimming cut 8 bases from V and 2 bases from J; bases unmatched to any gene: 8. CDR3 residues: CAHEAGGTYNEQFF. DNA of the CDR3: TGTGCCCATGAGGCGGGGGGCACCTACAATGAGCAGTTCTTC.

This clonotype was seen many times. J is TRBJ2-7 and V is TRBV5-1; 7 positions agree with TRBD2. The DNA end lines up better with TRBJ2-5; the J call may be wrong. The CDR3 is 13 amino acids. CDR1 and CDR2 from the germline V gene are SGHRS and YFSETQ. The DNA of the CDR3 is TGCGCCAGCAGCTGGGGGGGAGGCGAGACCCAGTACTTC. Its translation is CASSWGGGETQYF.